This T cell receptor beta chain was identified during a study of graft-versus-host responses after intestinal transplantation (dated by TCRdb to the early 2020s). About the study as a whole: The transplants that recipients got were multivisceral, liver-intestinal, or isolated intestinal. Donor T cell macrochimerism was defined as a peak of at least 4% donor T cells among recipient peripheral blood mononuclear cells. The cohort enrolled 20 to 30 intestinal transplant recipients including one retransplant, and a few patients lacking pretransplant specimens were excluded. After intestinal transplantation, graft-versus-host and host-versus-graft alloreactive T cell clones in the graft, circulation and bone marrow were tracked using bulk TCR-beta CDR3 sequencing. Alloreactive clones were identified by sequencing pre-transplant mixed lymphocyte reaction products and comparing them with unstimulated pre-transplant donor and recipient T cells. Every recipient was given anti-thymocyte globulin induction, then maintenance tacrolimus and steroids for 2 to 4 years. Rather than going through the commercial service, samples from three later patients were sequenced in-house on an Illumina MiSeq and processed with MiXCR.

Preparation of the library involved the immunoSEQ multiplex PCR assay. Adaptive Biotechnologies carried out high-throughput TCR-beta CDR3 sequencing of genomic DNA for most patients. As for how the authors treated the data: Adaptive's ImmunoSEQ software supplied the TCR sequencing data for more than 15 patients, while MiXCR and VDJtools were used to process a few other patients. Because the origin of CDR3 nucleotide sequences shared between donor and recipient could not be assigned, those sequences were removed. To count as alloreactive, a clone needed at least 2-fold expansion over unstimulated cells and a minimum CFSE-low frequency of 0.002% (template counts) or 0.001% (read counts). Mappable clones were those detected in sequenced pre-transplant spleen, lymph node, or MLR CFSE-low populations of the donor or recipient. The cumulative frequency of alloreactive clones was calculated as a percentage of all sequences, weighted by copy number. The immuneACCESS repertoire file appears here via TCRdb, limited to in-frame rearrangements. These files lack a portion of the clones; in checked studies, under half of the deficit traces to unresolved V genes, and the cause of the others is not known. The DNA was the basis for D and trimming; V, J and clone size are from that table. Here the sample has more than 55,000 clones; around 90% occur a single time. Clones ranked in the top ten supply around 1.5% of the sample.

On the study overall, not on this receptor specifically: In patients with donor T cell macrochimerism, the allografts had high GvH to HvG T cell clonal ratios. GvH clones were found in recipient bone marrow, and some of the GvH clones appeared earlier in ileal mucosa or blood, which is consistent with an intestinal mucosal origin. The relatively low number and heterogeneity of intestinal transplant patients limited the conclusions. Early after transplant, peak levels of circulating GvH clones were associated with declines in HvG clones.

On this clone itself: This clone's antigen is unknown. Base qualities are not at hand, and no much larger clone is one base apart.

Blood samples were collected up to 4 times in the first month after transplant and then at least monthly when available. This receptor was identified in a human patient who received an intestinal transplant, so some T cells may come from the graft donor. The sample in question was PBMCs, obtained 26 days after transplant.

This receptor carries the CDR3 CASSLSGGGHTGELFF. The nucleotides read TGTGCCAGCAGCCTTAGCGGGGGCGGCCACACCGGGGAGCTGTTTTTT. The rearranged segments are TRBV2 and TRBJ2-2; TRBD2 lines up with 9 middle nucleotides. Looking up the germline V gene yields CDR1 SNHLY and CDR2 FYNNEI. V is pruned by 6 bases and J by 3 bases, leaving 8 bases of the junction without a gene match. The cysteine opens and the phenylalanine closes a CDR3 of 16 amino acids. Here the CDR3 DNA is all that survives: 48 bases in frame from base 1.